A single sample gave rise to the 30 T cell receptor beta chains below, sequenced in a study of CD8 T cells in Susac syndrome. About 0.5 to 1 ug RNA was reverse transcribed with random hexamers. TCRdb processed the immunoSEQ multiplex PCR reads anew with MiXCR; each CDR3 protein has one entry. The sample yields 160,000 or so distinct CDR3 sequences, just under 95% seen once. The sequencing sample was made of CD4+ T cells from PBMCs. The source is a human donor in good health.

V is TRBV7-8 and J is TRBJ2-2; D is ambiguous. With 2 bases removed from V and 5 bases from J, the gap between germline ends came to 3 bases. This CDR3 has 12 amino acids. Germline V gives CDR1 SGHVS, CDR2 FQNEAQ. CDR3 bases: TGTGCCAGCAGCTTAAGGACCGGGGAGCTGTTTTTT. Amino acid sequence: CASSLRTGELFF.

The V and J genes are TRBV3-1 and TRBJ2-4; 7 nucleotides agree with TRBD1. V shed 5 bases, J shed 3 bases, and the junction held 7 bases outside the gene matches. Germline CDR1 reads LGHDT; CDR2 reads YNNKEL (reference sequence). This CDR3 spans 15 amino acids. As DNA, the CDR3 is TGTGCCAGCAGCTCCCTAACAGGGGTCAAAAACATTCAGTACTTC. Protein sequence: CASSSLTGVKNIQYF.

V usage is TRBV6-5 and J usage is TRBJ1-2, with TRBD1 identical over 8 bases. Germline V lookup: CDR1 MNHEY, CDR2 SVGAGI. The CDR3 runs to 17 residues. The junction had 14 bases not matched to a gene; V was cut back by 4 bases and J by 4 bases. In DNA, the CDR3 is TGTGCCAGCAGTTTGCCGACAGGGGAGGGCTCCGGCTATGGCTACACCTTC. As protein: CASSLPTGEGSGYGYTF.

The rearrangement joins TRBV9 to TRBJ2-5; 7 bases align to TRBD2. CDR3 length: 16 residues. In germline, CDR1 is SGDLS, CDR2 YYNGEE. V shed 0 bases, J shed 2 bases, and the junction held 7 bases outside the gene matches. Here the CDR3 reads CASSVGSGVTQETQYF. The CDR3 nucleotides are TGTGCCAGCAGCGTAGGAAGCGGGGTGACTCAAGAGACCCAGTACTTC.

The CDR3 protein is CASSQTGTGYTEAFF. The CDR3 DNA is TGCGCCAGCAGCCAGACCGGGACAGGGTACACTGAAGCTTTCTTT. The chain links TRBV23-1 to TRBJ1-1; 9 nucleotides line up with TRBD1. TRBV23-1 falls under the ORF class, with uncertain function. J was trimmed by 3 bases and V by 6 bases; bases with no gene match: 8. The CDR3 is made up of 15 amino acids.

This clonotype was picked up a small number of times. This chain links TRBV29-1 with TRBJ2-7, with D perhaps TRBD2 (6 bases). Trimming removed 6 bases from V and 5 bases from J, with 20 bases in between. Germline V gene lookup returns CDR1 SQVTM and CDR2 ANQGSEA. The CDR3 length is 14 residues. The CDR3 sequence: CSVPKQAWGDEQYF. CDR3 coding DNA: TGCAGCGTCCCAAAACAGGCCTGGGGGGACGAGCAGTACTTC.

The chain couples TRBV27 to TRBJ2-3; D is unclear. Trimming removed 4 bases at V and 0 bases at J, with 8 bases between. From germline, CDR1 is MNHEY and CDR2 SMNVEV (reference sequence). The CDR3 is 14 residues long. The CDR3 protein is CASSSRDSTDTQYF. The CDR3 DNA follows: TGTGCCAGCAGTTCCCGCGATAGCACAGATACGCAGTATTTT.

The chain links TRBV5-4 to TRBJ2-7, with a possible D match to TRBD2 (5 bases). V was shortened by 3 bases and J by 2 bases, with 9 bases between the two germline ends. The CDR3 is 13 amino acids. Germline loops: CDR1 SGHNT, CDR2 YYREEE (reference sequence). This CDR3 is CASSWEPTYEQYF. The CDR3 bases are TGTGCCAGCAGCTGGGAGCCTACCTACGAGCAGTACTTC.

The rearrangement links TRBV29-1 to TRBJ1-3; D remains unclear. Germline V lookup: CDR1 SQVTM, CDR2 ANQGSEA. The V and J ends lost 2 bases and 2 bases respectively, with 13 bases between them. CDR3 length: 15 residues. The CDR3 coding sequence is TGCAGCGTTGAAATACTACTCGGGCCTGGAAACACCATATATTTT. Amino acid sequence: CSVEILLGPGNTIYF.

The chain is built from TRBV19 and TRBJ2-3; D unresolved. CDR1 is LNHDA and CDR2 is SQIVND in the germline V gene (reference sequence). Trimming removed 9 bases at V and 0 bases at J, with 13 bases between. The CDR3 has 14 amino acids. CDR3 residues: CASHARSSTDTQYF. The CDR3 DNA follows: TGTGCCAGCCACGCTCGGTCTAGCACAGATACGCAGTATTTT.

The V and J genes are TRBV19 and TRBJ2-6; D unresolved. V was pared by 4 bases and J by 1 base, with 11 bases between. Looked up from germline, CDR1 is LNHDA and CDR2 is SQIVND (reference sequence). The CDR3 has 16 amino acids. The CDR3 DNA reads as TGTGCCAGTAGTAAAAAACATATGTCTGGGGCCAACGTCCTGACTTTC. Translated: CASSKKHMSGANVLTF.

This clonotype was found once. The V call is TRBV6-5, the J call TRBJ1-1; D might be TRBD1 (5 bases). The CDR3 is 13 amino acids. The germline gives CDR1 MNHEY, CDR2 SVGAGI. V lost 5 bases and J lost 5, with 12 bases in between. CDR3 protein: CASSTTGLTEAFF. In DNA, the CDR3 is TGTGCCAGCAGTACCACAGGTCTGACTGAAGCTTTCTTT.

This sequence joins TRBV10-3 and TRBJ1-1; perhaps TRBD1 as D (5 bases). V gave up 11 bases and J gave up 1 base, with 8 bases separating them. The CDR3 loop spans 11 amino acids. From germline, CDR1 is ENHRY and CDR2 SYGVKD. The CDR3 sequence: CAAQGNTEAFF. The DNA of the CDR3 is TGTGCCGCTCAGGGGAACACTGAAGCTTTCTTT.

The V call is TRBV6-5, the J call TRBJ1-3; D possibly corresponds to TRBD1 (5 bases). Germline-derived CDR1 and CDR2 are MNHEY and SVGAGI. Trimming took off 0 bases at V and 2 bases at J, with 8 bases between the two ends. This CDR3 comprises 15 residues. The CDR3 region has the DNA TGTGCCAGCAGTTACTCCCTAGGGGCTGGAAACACCATATATTTT. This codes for CASSYSLGAGNTIYF.

The CDR3 nucleotides read TGTGCCAGCAGTCTTGACGGACGGGATAGGGGCTACACCTTC. Its translation is CASSLDGRDRGYTF. The chain links TRBV5-4 to TRBJ1-2, with unresolved D. Germline V gives CDR1 SGHNT, CDR2 YYREEE (reference sequence). The V and J ends lost 5 bases and 8 bases respectively, with 19 bases between them. The CDR3 is 14 residues long.

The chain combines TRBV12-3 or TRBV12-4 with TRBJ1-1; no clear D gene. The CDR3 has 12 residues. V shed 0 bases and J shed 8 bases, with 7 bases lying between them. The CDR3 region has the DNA TGTGCCAGCAGTTTAGCGCGAGAAGAAGCTTTCTTT. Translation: CASSLAREEAFF.

The CDR3 DNA sequence: TGCAGTGCTAGTATGGTTCAAGAGACCCAGTACTTC. Residues: CSASMVQETQYF. The genes are TRBV20-1 and TRBJ2-5; no clear D. The CDR3 length is 12 residues. Trimming left V 3 bases short and J 2 bases short, with 7 bases between. Germline V gene lookup returns CDR1 DFQATT and CDR2 SNEGSKA (reference sequence).

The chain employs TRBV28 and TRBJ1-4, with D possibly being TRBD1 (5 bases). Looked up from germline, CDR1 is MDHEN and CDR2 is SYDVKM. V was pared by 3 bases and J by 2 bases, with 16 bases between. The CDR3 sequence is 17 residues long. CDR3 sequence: CASSFSFMRGTNEKLFF. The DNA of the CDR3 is TGTGCCAGCAGTTTCTCCTTCATGAGGGGTACTAATGAAAAACTGTTTTTT.

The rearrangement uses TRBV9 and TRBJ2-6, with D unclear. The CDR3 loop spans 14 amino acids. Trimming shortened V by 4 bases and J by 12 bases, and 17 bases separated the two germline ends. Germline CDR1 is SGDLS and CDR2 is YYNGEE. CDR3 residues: CASSLRPFSPVLTF. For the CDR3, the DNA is TGTGCCAGCAGCTTGAGACCCTTTAGTCCCGTCCTGACTTTC. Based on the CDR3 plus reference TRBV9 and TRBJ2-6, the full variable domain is DSGVTQTPKHLITATGQRVTLRCSPRSGDLSVYWYQQSLDQGLQFLIQYYNGEERAKGNILERFSAQQFPDLHSELNLSSLELGDSALYFCASSLRPFSPVLTFGAGSRLTVL.

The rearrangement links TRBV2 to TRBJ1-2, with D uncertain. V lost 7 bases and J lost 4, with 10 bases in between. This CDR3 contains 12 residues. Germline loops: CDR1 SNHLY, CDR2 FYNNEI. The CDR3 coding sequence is TGTGCCAGCAATTTGGAGGCCTATGGCTACACCTTC. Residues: CASNLEAYGYTF.

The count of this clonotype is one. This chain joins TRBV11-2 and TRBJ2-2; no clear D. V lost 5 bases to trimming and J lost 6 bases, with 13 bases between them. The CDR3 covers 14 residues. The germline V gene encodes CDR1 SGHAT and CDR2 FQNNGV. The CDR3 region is CASSPNKVSGELFF. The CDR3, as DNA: TGTGCCAGCAGCCCAAATAAAGTGTCCGGGGAGCTGTTTTTT.

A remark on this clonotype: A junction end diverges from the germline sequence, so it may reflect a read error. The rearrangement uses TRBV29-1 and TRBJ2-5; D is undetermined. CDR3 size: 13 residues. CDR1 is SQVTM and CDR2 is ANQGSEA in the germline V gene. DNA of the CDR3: TGCAGCGTTGAAGTGGCCGATCAAGGGACCCAGTACTTC. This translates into CSVEVADQGTQYF.

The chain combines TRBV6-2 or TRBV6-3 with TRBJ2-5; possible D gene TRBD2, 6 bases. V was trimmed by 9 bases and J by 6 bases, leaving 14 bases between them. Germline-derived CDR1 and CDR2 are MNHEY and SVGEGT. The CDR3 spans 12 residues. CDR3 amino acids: CASGGESKTQYF. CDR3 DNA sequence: TGTGCCAGTGGAGGGGAGTCGAAGACCCAGTACTTC.

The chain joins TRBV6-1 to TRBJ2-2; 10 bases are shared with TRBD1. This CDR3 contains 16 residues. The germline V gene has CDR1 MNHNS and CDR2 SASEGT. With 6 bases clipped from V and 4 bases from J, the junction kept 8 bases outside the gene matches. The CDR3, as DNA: TGTGCCAGCAGCATGACAGGGGGCGCCGGCACCGGGGAGCTGTTTTTT. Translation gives CASSMTGGAGTGELFF.

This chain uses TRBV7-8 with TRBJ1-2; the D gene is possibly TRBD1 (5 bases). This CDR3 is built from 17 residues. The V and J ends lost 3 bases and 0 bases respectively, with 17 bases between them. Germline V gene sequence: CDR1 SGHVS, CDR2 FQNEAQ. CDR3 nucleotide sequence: TGTGCCAGCAGCTTGTCAGTTGGGAGGGACTCTAACTATGGCTACACCTTC. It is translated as CASSLSVGRDSNYGYTF.

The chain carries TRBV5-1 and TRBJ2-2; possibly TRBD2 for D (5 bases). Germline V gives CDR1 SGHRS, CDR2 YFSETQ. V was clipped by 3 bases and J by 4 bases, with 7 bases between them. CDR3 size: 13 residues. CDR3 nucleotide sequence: TGCGCCAGCAGCTCGGACTTCACCGGGGAGCTGTTTTTT. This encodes CASSSDFTGELFF.

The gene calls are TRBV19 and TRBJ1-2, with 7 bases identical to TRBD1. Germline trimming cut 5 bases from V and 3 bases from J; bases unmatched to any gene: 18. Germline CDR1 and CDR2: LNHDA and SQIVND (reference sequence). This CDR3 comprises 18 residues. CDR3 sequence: CASSPWEDRLLPYYGYTF. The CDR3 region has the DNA TGTGCCAGTAGTCCCTGGGAGGACAGGCTGCTCCCTTACTATGGCTACACCTTC.

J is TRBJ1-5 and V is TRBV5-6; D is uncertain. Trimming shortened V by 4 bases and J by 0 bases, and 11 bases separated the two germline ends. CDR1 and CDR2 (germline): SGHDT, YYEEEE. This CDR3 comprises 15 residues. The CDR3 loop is CASSATSISNQPQHF. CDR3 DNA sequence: TGTGCCAGCAGCGCGACCAGCATTAGCAATCAGCCCCAGCATTTT. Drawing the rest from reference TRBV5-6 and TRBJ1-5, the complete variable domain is DAGVTQSPTHLIKTRGQQVTLRCSPKSGHDTVSWYQQALGQGPQFIFQYYEEEERQRGNFPDRFSGHQFPNYSSELNVNALLLGDSALYLCASSATSISNQPQHFGDGTRLSIL.

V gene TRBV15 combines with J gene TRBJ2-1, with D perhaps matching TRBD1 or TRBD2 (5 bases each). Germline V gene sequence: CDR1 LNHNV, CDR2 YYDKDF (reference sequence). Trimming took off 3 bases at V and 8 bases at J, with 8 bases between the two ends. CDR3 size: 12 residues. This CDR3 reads CATSSGTDEQFF. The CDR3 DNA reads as TGTGCCACCAGCAGTGGGACGGATGAGCAGTTCTTC.

The CDR3 loop is CASSGGRSYEQYF. CDR3 sequence (DNA): TGTGCCAGCAGTGGGGGCCGTTCCTACGAGCAGTACTTC. This chain connects TRBV6-1 to TRBJ2-7, with D perhaps matching TRBD1 (5 bases). V was trimmed by 4 bases and J by 1 base, leaving 8 bases between them. CDR3 length: 13 residues. Germline loops: CDR1 MNHNS, CDR2 SASEGT.